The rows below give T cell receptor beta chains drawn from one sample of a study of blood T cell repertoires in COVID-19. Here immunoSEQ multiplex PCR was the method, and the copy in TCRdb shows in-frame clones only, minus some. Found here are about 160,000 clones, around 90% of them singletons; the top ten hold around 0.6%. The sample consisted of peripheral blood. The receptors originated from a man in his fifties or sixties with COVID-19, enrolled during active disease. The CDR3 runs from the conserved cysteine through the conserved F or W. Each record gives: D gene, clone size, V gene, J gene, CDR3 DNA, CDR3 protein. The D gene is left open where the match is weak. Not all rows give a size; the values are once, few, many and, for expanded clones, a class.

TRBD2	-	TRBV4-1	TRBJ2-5	TGCGCCAGCAGCCAAGCAGCTTACGGACTAGCGAGCCAAGAGACCCAGTACTTC	CASSQAAYGLASQETQYF
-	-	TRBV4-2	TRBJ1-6	TGTGCCAGCAGCCAAGAGGCCCTAAGGGGGAGCGTTAGTTCACCCCTCCACTTT	CASSQEALRGSVSSPLHF
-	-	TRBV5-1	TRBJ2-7	TGCGCCAGCAGCCCCCAGGGCGGTCCCTACGAGCAGTACTTC	CASSPQGGPYEQYF
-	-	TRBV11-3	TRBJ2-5	TGTGCCAGCAGCTCCCTCCTTGGCCCGCAAGAGACCCAGTACTTC	CASSSLLGPQETQYF
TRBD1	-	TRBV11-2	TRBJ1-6	TGTGCCAGCAGCTCCCGGACAGGGGCAAATTCACCCCTCCACTTT	CASSSRTGANSPLHF
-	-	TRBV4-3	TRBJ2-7	TGCGCCAGCAGCCAAGATCGCAGGGAAGACTACGAGCAGTACTTC	CASSQDRREDYEQYF
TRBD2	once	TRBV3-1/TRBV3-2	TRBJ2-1	TGTGCCAGCAGCCAATATAGCGGGGGCGCCTCCTACAATGAGCAGTTCTTC	CASSQYSGGASYNEQFF
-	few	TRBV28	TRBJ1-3	TGTGCCAGCAGTTTCCGCATCCGGGGGTCTGGAAACACCATATATTTT	CASSFRIRGSGNTIYF
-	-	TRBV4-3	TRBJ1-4	TGCGCCAGCAGCCCCAAGGGGGGGGGCAGTGAAAAACTGTTTTTT	CASSPKGGGSEKLFF
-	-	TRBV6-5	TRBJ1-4	TGTGCCAGCAGTCCGAGTGCAACTAATGAAAAACTGTTTTTT	CASSPSATNEKLFF
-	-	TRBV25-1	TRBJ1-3	TGTGCCAGCAGCCGCAGCGAATCGGGTGGAAACACCATATATTTT	CASSRSESGGNTIYF
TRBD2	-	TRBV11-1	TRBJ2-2	TGTGCCAGCAGCTTGCTGGCGGGAGCGATCGGGGAGCTGTTTTTT	CASSLLAGAIGELFF
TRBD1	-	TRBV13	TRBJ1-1	TGTGCCAGCAGCTTAGCTGGGACAGGGAACCCGAACACTGAAGCTTTCTTT	CASSLAGTGNPNTEAFF
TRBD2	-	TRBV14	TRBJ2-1	TGTGCCAGCAGCCAAGACGGGACTAGCGGGAGAAGTAGCTCCTACAATGAGCAGTTCTTC	CASSQDGTSGRSSSYNEQFF
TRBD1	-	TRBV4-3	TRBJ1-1	TGCGCCAGCAGCCAAGAGGGACAGGGTGCTGAAGCTTTCTTT	CASSQEGQGAEAFF
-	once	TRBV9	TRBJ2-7	TGTGCCAGCAGCGTTTATCTTCAGGGTAACGAGCAGTACTTC	CASSVYLQGNEQYF
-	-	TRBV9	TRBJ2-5	TGTGCCAGCAGCGCAAGTCCTGGAGGGGAGACCCAGTACTTC	CASSASPGGETQYF
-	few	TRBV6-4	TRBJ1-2	TGTGCCAGCAGTGACTCCGGCAGGCTAAATGGCTACACCTTC	CASSDSGRLNGYTF
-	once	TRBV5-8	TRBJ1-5	TGTGCCAGCAGCTTGGACACTACAAGTGGCAATCAGCCCCAGCATTTT	CASSLDTTSGNQPQHF
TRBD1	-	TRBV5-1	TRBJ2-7	TGCGCCAGCAGCCTGGACAGGGGCTACGAGCAGTACTTC	CASSLDRGYEQYF
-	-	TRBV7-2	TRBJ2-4	TGTGCCAGCAGCCCCGGACTTTTAGCCAAAAACATTCAGTACTTC	CASSPGLLAKNIQYF
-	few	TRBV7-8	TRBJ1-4	TGTGCCAGCAGTTATGAGAGAGGGAAACTGTTTTTT	CASSYERGKLFF
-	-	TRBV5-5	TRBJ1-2	TGTGCCAGCAGCCCTACTTCAGGGCGCGGCTACACCTTC	CASSPTSGRGYTF
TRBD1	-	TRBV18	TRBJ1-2	TGTGCCAGCTCACCAGGAATCGAACAGGGGTATGGCTACACCTTC	CASSPGIEQGYGYTF
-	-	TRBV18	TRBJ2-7	TGTGCCAGCTCACCGGAGGGAACAGGCTACGAGCAGTACTTC	CASSPEGTGYEQYF
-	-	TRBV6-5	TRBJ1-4	TGTGCCAGCAGTTACGTTGTCCCCCCAGGCGAAAAACTGTTTTTT	CASSYVVPPGEKLFF
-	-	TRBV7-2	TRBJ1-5	TGTGCCAGCAGCCCGAGGCCTTATAGCAATCAGCCCCAGCATTTT	CASSPRPYSNQPQHF
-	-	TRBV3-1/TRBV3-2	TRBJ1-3	TGTGCCAGCAGCCGAAACCCGGGGGGTTCTGGAAACACCATATATTTT	CASSRNPGGSGNTIYF
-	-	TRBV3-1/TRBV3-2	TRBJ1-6	TGTGCCAGCAGCCAAGGGCAGACCCTCCACTTT	CASSQGQTLHF
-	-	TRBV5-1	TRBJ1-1	TGCGCCAGCAGTTCAGGCCCCTCGAACACTGAAGCTTTCTTT	CASSSGPSNTEAFF
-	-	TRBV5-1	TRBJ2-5	TGCGCCAGCAGCTTGCTTTTTCGGGGAGAGACCCAGTACTTC	CASSLLFRGETQYF
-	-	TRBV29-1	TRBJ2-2	TGCAGCGTTGGGGTATCTGCGGGTACCGGGGAGCTGTTTTTT	CSVGVSAGTGELFF
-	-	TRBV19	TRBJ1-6	TGTGCCAGTAGTATAGGAGCGAGGAATTCACCCCTCCACTTT	CASSIGARNSPLHF
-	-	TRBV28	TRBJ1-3	TGTGCCAGCAGTTTTAGAAACACCATATATTTT	CASSFRNTIYF
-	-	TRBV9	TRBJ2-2	TGTGCCAGCAGCGTAGAGCCCGGGGAGCTGTTTTTT	CASSVEPGELFF
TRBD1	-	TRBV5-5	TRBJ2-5	TGTGCCAGCAGCCGGGACAGGGGACCCCAAGAGACCCAGTACTTC	CASSRDRGPQETQYF
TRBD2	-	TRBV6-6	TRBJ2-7	TGTGCCAGCAGGCGGGAGGGCCGCGAGCAGTACTTC	CASRREGREQYF
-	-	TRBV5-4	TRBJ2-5	TGTGCCAGCAGGGACGGCGCGCGGGCGAGGGAGACCCAGTACTTC	CASRDGARARETQYF
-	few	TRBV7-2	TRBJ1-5	TGTGCCAGCTCTCGGGGGGGCGGCGGCAATCAGCCCCAGCATTTT	CASSRGGGGNQPQHF
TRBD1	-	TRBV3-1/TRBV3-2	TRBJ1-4	TGTGCCAGCAGCACCCTACAGGGGACCGCAACTAATGAAAAACTGTTTTTT	CASSTLQGTATNEKLFF
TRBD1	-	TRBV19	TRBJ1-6	TGTGCCAGTAGTATGGTCGACAGGGGAAGTTGGCCCCTCCACTTT	CASSMVDRGSWPLHF
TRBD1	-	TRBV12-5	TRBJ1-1	TGTGCTAGTGGTAGACCACAGGGGGCGCAGGTTGAAGCTTTCTTT	CASGRPQGAQVEAFF
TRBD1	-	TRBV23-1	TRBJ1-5	TGCGCCGGAGGACAGGGGAGCAATCAGCCCCAGCATTTT	CAGGQGSNQPQHF
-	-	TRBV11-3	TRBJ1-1	TGTGCCAGCAGCTCCGGGGACACTGAAGCTTTCTTT	CASSSGDTEAFF
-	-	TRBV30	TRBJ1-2	TGTGCCGAGGGGGACTATGGCTACACCTTC	CAEGDYGYTF
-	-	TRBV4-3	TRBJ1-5	TGCGCCAGCAGCCAAGGTCAGGGGCTCAGCAATCAGCCCCAGCATTTT	CASSQGQGLSNQPQHF
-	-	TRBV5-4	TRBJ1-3	TGTGCCAGCAGCTTGGGCCAGGAGGTGAACACCATATATTTT	CASSLGQEVNTIYF
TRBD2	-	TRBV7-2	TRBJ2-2	TGTGCCAGCAGCTCACCGACTAGCGGAGGGCACACCGGGGAGCTGTTTTTT	CASSSPTSGGHTGELFF